This T cell receptor (beta chain) was profiled in a study of blood T cells in healthy people across ages. Next came a second PCR, run for roughly 6 to 11 cycles, which used a sample-barcoded 5' primer along with a J-beta primer mix. TCRdb independently ran MiXCR on the 5' RACE reads; one entry per CDR3 protein. The profile shows about 940,000 distinct CDR3 sequences, around 48% of them singletons. Germline V gives CDR1 DFQATT, CDR2 SNEGSKA (reference sequence). The CDR3 length is 14 residues. With 0 bases clipped from V and 10 bases from J, the junction kept 5 bases outside the gene matches. Only one count was recorded for this clonotype.

The chain carries TRBV20-1 and TRBJ1-6, with 8 bases matching TRBD1. This sequence was found in a man aged 25-45 years in good health. The sequencing input was blood. The CDR3: CSAREQGARSPLHF. The CDR3 nucleotides read TGCAGTGCTAGAGAGCAGGGGGCCCGCTCACCCCTCCACTTT.